This T cell receptor beta chain was captured by sequencing in a study of shared clonotypes between healthy human individuals. The trim removed 3 bases at V and 3 bases at J, leaving 8 bases unmatched. From germline, CDR1 is SGHNT and CDR2 YYREEE (reference sequence). The length of the CDR3 is 16 residues. The study drew its donors from healthy HIV-negative adults without recent acute infections or vaccinations. Naive CD45RA+ and memory CD45RA-negative subsets were split from CD4+ cells. At a deep level, the assay was run. In the study's own analysis: Quality scores were absent from the junction-only immunoSEQ sequences, so filtering differed. Sequenced by immunoSEQ multiplex PCR; TCRdb stores in-frame clones only, minus some. Clone size and the V and J calls come from that table; the DNA yielded D and trimming. The sample lists more than 1,200,000 clones, approximately 98.5% occurring once.

J is TRBJ2-3 and V is TRBV5-4; TRBD2 matches at 9 bases. The sequencing sample was made of naive CD4+ T cells sorted from blood. Subset defined: CD45RA+ positively selected. This receptor was taken from a man aged 25-45 years in good health. The CDR3 reads CASSSDLAGRTDTQYF. CDR3 DNA: TGTGCCAGCAGCTCAGACCTAGCGGGGAGGACAGATACGCAGTATTTT.